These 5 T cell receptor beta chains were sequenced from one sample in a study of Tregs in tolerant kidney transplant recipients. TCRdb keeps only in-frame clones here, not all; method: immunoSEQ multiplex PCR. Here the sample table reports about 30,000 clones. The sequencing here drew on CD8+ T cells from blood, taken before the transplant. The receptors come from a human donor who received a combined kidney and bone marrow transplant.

CDR3 DNA, as far as it was read: TGTGCCAGCAGCTTAGGGGGACTAGCTAGGCCT. Translation gives CASSLGGLARP. The whole CDR3 sequence is CASSLGGLARPQYF. V is TRBV7-2 and J is TRBJ2-4; 9 nucleotides match TRBD2. Read data end 3 residues before the CDR3 end; the end is taken from the germline J gene. CDR3 length: 14 amino acids. CDR1 and CDR2 (germline): SGHTA, FQGNSA. The full variable domain, rest sourced from reference TRBV7-2 and TRBJ2-4, is GAGVSQSPSNKVTEKGKDVELRCDPISGHTALYWYRQSLGQGLEFLIYFQGNSAPDKSGLPSDRFSAERTGGSVSTLTIQRTQQEDSAVYLCASSLGGLARPQYFGAGTRLSVL.

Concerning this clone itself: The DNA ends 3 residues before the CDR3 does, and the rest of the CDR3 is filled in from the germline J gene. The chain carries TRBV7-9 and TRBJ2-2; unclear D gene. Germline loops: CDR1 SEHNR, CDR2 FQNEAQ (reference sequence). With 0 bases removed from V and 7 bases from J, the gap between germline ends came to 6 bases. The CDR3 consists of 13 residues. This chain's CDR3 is CASSLAPVGELFF. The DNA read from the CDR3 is TGTGCCAGCAGCTTAGCCCCAGTCGGGGAG.

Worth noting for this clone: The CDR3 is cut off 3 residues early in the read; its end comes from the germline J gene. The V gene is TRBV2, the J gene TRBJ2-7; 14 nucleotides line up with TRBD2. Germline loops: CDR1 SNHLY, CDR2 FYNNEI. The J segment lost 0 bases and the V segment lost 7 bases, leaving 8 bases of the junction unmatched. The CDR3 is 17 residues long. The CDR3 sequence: CASIGTSGGLRSYEQYF. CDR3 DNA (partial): TGTGCCAGCATTGGGACTAGCGGGGGACTCCGCTCCTACGAG.

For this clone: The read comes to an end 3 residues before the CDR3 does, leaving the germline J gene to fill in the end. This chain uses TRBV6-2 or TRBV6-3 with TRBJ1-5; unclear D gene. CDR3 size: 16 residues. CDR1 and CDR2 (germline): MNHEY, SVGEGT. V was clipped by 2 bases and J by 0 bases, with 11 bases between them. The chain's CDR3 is CASSYAERASNQPQHF. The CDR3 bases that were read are TGTGCCAGCAGTTACGCTGAAAGAGCTAGCAATCAGCCC.

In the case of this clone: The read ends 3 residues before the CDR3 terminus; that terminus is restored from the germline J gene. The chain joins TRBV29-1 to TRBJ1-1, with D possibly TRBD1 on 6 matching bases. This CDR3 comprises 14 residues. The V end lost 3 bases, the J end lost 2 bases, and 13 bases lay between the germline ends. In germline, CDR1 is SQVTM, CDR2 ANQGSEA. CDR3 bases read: TGCAGCGTTGATCCCGACAGGCTTAACACTGAA. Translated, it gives CSVDPDRLNTE. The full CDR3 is CSVDPDRLNTEAFF.